Listed below are T cell receptor beta chains from one sample, sequenced in a study of blood T cell repertoires in COVID-19. The assay was immunoSEQ multiplex PCR, and TCRdb's table has in-frame clones only and misses some. The sample carries over 55,000 clones, around 92% recorded once. Input material: peripheral blood. These TCRs come from a man in his fifties or sixties with acute or convalescent COVID-19. Both conserved end residues are part of each CDR3. A D gene is named only where the DNA matches it firmly. Expanded clones are given a class, and other clones once, few, many or no size at all.

J: TRBJ2-1
size: NA
D: TRBD1
V: TRBV5-1
DNA: TGCGCCAGCAGCTTGGGGTTGGGACAGGGTGACAATGAGCAGTTCTTC
CDR3: CASSLGLGQGDNEQFF

J: TRBJ1-1
size: once
D: TRBD1
V: TRBV11-1
DNA: TGTGCCAGCAGACTTACTGGGACAGTCTACACTGAAGCTTTCTTT
CDR3: CASRLTGTVYTEAFF

J: TRBJ1-3
size: NA
D: NA
V: TRBV15
DNA: TGTGCCACCAGTGCGAGCGGAAACACCATATATTTT
CDR3: CATSASGNTIYF

J: TRBJ1-5
size: few
D: NA
V: TRBV28
DNA: TGTGCCAGCAGCCGTGGACGGAGGGGTGGCAATCAGCCCCAGCATTTT
CDR3: CASSRGRRGGNQPQHF

J: TRBJ2-4
size: NA
D: NA
V: TRBV5-1
DNA: TGCGCCAGCAGCCCGTCCCTAGCCAAAAACATTCAGTACTTC
CDR3: CASSPSLAKNIQYF

J: TRBJ1-5
size: NA
D: NA
V: TRBV5-8
DNA: TGTGCCAGCAGCACGTGGGGGCAGGGCTATAGCAATCAGCCCCAGCATTTT
CDR3: CASSTWGQGYSNQPQHF

J: TRBJ2-5
size: NA
D: TRBD2
V: TRBV7-3
DNA: TGTGCCAGCAGCCCCCAAGCGGGGGAGGAGGAGACCCAGTACTTC
CDR3: CASSPQAGEEETQYF

J: TRBJ1-2
size: NA
D: TRBD1
V: TRBV14
DNA: TGTGCCAGCAGCCGAGGACAGGGTTACTACGGCTACACCTTC
CDR3: CASSRGQGYYGYTF

J: TRBJ1-2
size: NA
D: NA
V: TRBV19
DNA: TGTGCCAGTAGTATTTCCCGGGATGCTCCCTATGGCTACACCTTC
CDR3: CASSISRDAPYGYTF

J: TRBJ2-5
size: NA
D: TRBD1
V: TRBV28
DNA: TGTGCCAGCAGTTCCATCGGGACAGGGGTTCCGGTGACCCAGTACTTC
CDR3: CASSSIGTGVPVTQYF

J: TRBJ1-1
size: NA
D: NA
V: TRBV6-5
DNA: TGTGCCAGCAGACAGAGGGACTTATCGAACACTGAAGCTTTCTTT
CDR3: CASRQRDLSNTEAFF

J: TRBJ2-7
size: NA
D: TRBD2
V: TRBV5-4
DNA: TGTGCCAGCAGCTTGGGGCCCCTAGCGGGAGTACGTTACGAGCAGTACTTC
CDR3: CASSLGPLAGVRYEQYF

J: TRBJ2-2
size: NA
D: TRBD2
V: TRBV29-1
DNA: TGCAGCGTTGAAGTGGCGGGAGATTGGACCGGGGAGCTGTTTTTT
CDR3: CSVEVAGDWTGELFF

J: TRBJ2-7
size: NA
D: NA
V: TRBV25-1
DNA: TGTGCCAGCAGGGGCCCGAGCTCCTACGAGCAGTACTTC
CDR3: CASRGPSSYEQYF

J: TRBJ2-5
size: NA
D: NA
V: TRBV29-1
DNA: TGCAGCGGGCGGGACGGCCAGCTTCGGGAGACCCAGTACTTC
CDR3: CSGRDGQLRETQYF

J: TRBJ2-5
size: NA
D: NA
V: TRBV4-1
DNA: TGCGCCAGCAGCCAGTATGACTACTCGGCCCAGTACTTC
CDR3: CASSQYDYSAQYF

J: TRBJ2-6
size: NA
D: TRBD1
V: TRBV7-2
DNA: TGTGCCAGCAGCTTAGGGGGACAGGGGGCTGGGGCCAACGTCCTGACTTTC
CDR3: CASSLGGQGAGANVLTF

J: TRBJ2-3
size: NA
D: NA
V: TRBV6-5
DNA: TGTGCCAGCAACGAAGGGGTAGGCACAGATACGCAGTATTTT
CDR3: CASNEGVGTDTQYF

J: TRBJ2-2
size: NA
D: NA
V: TRBV9
DNA: TGTGCCAGCAGCCAAGGACTATTTAACACCGGGGAGCTGTTTTTT
CDR3: CASSQGLFNTGELFF

J: TRBJ1-4
size: NA
D: NA
V: TRBV30
DNA: TGTGCCTGGAGTGTGGGACAAACTAATGAAAAACTGTTTTTT
CDR3: CAWSVGQTNEKLFF

J: TRBJ2-1
size: NA
D: TRBD2
V: TRBV7-3
DNA: TGTGCCAGCAGCTTAACGTGGGGTCCCCTAGCGGTCAATGAGCAGTTCTTC
CDR3: CASSLTWGPLAVNEQFF

J: TRBJ2-1
size: NA
D: NA
V: TRBV12-3/TRBV12-4
DNA: TGTGCCAGCAGGGATCCTAGGTTCAATGAGCAGTTCTTC
CDR3: CASRDPRFNEQFF

J: TRBJ2-3
size: NA
D: NA
V: TRBV28
DNA: TGTGCCAGCAGGCATCCCCTTGTCAGAGGGAGAAGCACAGATACGCAGTATTTT
CDR3: CASRHPLVRGRSTDTQYF

J: TRBJ2-5
size: once
D: NA
V: TRBV4-2
DNA: TGTGCCAGCAGCCAAGGCCAGGGAATCGGAGAGACCCAGTACTTC
CDR3: CASSQGQGIGETQYF

J: TRBJ2-1
size: NA
D: NA
V: TRBV27
DNA: TGTGCCAGCAGTTTAGCTGGGGCTCGGGGGAGTTTGTTCTTC
CDR3: CASSLAGARGSLFF

J: TRBJ2-7
size: NA
D: NA
V: TRBV7-9
DNA: TGTGCCAGCAGCCCGTCGGTCAGGGAAAGGGGGGAGCAGTACTTC
CDR3: CASSPSVRERGEQYF

J: TRBJ2-5
size: NA
D: TRBD1
V: TRBV19
DNA: TGTGCCAGTAGTATCGGACAGGTAGAGACCCAGTACTTC
CDR3: CASSIGQVETQYF

J: TRBJ2-7
size: NA
D: TRBD2
V: TRBV5-1
DNA: TGCGCCAGCCTAGGGACTACCCTCCTCCACGAGCAGTACTTC
CDR3: CASLGTTLLHEQYF

J: TRBJ2-1
size: NA
D: NA
V: TRBV12-5
DNA: TGTGCTAGTGGTTTGCCTCCGGGACTCGCTACTAGCGAGCAGTTCTTC
CDR3: CASGLPPGLATSEQFF

J: TRBJ1-2
size: NA
D: NA
V: TRBV4-1
DNA: TGCGCCAGCAGCCAAGTGAGTAACTATGGCTACACCTTC
CDR3: CASSQVSNYGYTF

J: TRBJ2-5
size: NA
D: NA
V: TRBV19
DNA: TGTGCCAGCCTAAGACGGGCAGGGGAAGAGACCCAGTACTTC
CDR3: CASLRRAGEETQYF

J: TRBJ2-1
size: NA
D: TRBD1
V: TRBV11-1
DNA: TGTGCCAGCAGCTTAGGGGACAGGGGATATGAGCAGTTCTTC
CDR3: CASSLGDRGYEQFF

J: TRBJ2-7
size: NA
D: TRBD1
V: TRBV29-1
DNA: TGCAGCGTTGGAAACCCCCCGGGACAGGGGTCCTACGAGCAGTACTTC
CDR3: CSVGNPPGQGSYEQYF

J: TRBJ2-7
size: NA
D: NA
V: TRBV19
DNA: TGTGCCAGTAGTCCGGCCGACATCTCCTACGAGCAGTACTTC
CDR3: CASSPADISYEQYF

J: TRBJ1-1
size: NA
D: TRBD1
V: TRBV7-2
DNA: TGTGCCAGCGTTAAAAGGACAGGGGGAATAGGAGGTGAAGCTTTCTTT
CDR3: CASVKRTGGIGGEAFF

J: TRBJ2-7
size: NA
D: TRBD1
V: TRBV6-2/TRBV6-3
DNA: TGTGCCAGCAGTGACACCTGGGACAGGGGGAACGAGCAGTACTTC
CDR3: CASSDTWDRGNEQYF

J: TRBJ2-7
size: NA
D: TRBD1
V: TRBV10-3
DNA: TGTGCCATCAGCGAGGACAGGGGGCAGAACGAGCAGTACTTC
CDR3: CAISEDRGQNEQYF

J: TRBJ1-1
size: NA
D: TRBD1
V: TRBV25-1
DNA: TGTGCCAGCAGTGAGGCAGGGGGCGGGAGCACTGAAGCTTTCTTT
CDR3: CASSEAGGGSTEAFF

J: TRBJ1-1
size: NA
D: NA
V: TRBV5-1
DNA: TGCGCCAGCAGCTTGAGAGTTGGCGGGGGGCGGGACACTGAAGCTTTCTTT
CDR3: CASSLRVGGGRDTEAFF

J: TRBJ2-3
size: NA
D: TRBD2
V: TRBV29-1
DNA: TGCAGCGTTGATATGCTAGCGGGAACTAGCACAGATACGCAGTATTTT
CDR3: CSVDMLAGTSTDTQYF

J: TRBJ2-7
size: NA
D: TRBD2
V: TRBV29-1
DNA: TGCAGCGTTGTAAATATAGCGGGGGGCGAGCAGTACTTC
CDR3: CSVVNIAGGEQYF

J: TRBJ2-1
size: NA
D: NA
V: TRBV4-3
DNA: TGCGCCAGCAGCCGGAGGGCAGGAGAGCAGTTCTTC
CDR3: CASSRRAGEQFF

J: TRBJ1-1
size: NA
D: TRBD1
V: TRBV4-1
DNA: TGCGCCAGCAGCTACCGGGACAGGGAGAGCACTGAAGCTTTCTTT
CDR3: CASSYRDRESTEAFF

J: TRBJ1-1
size: few
D: NA
V: TRBV28
DNA: TGTGCCAGCAAAATAGGGGGTACGAACACTGAAGCTTTCTTT
CDR3: CASKIGGTNTEAFF

J: TRBJ2-1
size: NA
D: TRBD2
V: TRBV7-8
DNA: TGTGCCAGCAGCTTAGACGGACTAGCCGACAATGAGCAGTTCTTC
CDR3: CASSLDGLADNEQFF

J: TRBJ1-2
size: NA
D: TRBD1
V: TRBV30
DNA: TGTGCCTGGAGTGTAGTTGACAGGGGAAGTTATGGCTACACCTTC
CDR3: CAWSVVDRGSYGYTF

J: TRBJ2-4
size: NA
D: NA
V: TRBV19
DNA: TGTGCCAGTAGTCAGGGCCTGGTTGGCAAAAACATTCAGTACTTC
CDR3: CASSQGLVGKNIQYF

J: TRBJ2-1
size: NA
D: TRBD1
V: TRBV7-9
DNA: TGTGCCAGCAGCTTAAGGACAGGGACCTACAATGAGCAGTTCTTC
CDR3: CASSLRTGTYNEQFF

J: TRBJ2-1
size: NA
D: TRBD1
V: TRBV4-1
DNA: TGCGCCAGCAGCCAGGGACAGTACAATGAGCAGTTCTTC
CDR3: CASSQGQYNEQFF

J: TRBJ2-5
size: NA
D: TRBD1
V: TRBV6-2/TRBV6-3
DNA: TGTGCCAGCAGTCCGGCAGGGGGCCGGGAGACCCAGTACTTC
CDR3: CASSPAGGRETQYF

J: TRBJ1-6
size: NA
D: NA
V: TRBV11-3
DNA: TGTGCCAGCAGTCCCCGGGGGGGATTGAATTCACCCCTCCACTTT
CDR3: CASSPRGGLNSPLHF

J: TRBJ1-1
size: NA
D: NA
V: TRBV12-3/TRBV12-4
DNA: TGTGCCAGCGCGAACCTGCAGGGTACTGAAGCTTTCTTT
CDR3: CASANLQGTEAFF

J: TRBJ1-1
size: NA
D: NA
V: TRBV20-1
DNA: TGCAGTGCCCAGGGGATTGGTGAAGCTTTCTTT
CDR3: CSAQGIGEAFF

J: TRBJ2-7
size: NA
D: TRBD1
V: TRBV23-1
DNA: TGCGCCAGCAGTCAATCACTTGCACAGGGGATTTTGGGGGAGCAGTACTTC
CDR3: CASSQSLAQGILGEQYF

J: TRBJ2-2
size: once
D: NA
V: TRBV6-4
DNA: TGTGCCAGCACGCGGGACAGTGACACCGGGGAGCTGTTTTTT
CDR3: CASTRDSDTGELFF

J: TRBJ1-2
size: NA
D: NA
V: TRBV29-1
DNA: TGCAGCACCAGGGTTTCTAACTATGGCTACACCTTC
CDR3: CSTRVSNYGYTF

J: TRBJ1-6
size: NA
D: TRBD1
V: TRBV28
DNA: TGTGCCAGCAGTCGGACAGGGGGTCGCTCACCCCTCCACTTT
CDR3: CASSRTGGRSPLHF

J: TRBJ1-4
size: NA
D: NA
V: TRBV11-1
DNA: TGTGCCAGCAGCTCAGGGATTAATGAAAAACTGTTTTTT
CDR3: CASSSGINEKLFF

J: TRBJ2-3
size: NA
D: NA
V: TRBV19
DNA: TGTGCCAGTAGTATCGAGAGAGCTAGCACAGATACGCAGTATTTT
CDR3: CASSIERASTDTQYF